This is a list of T cell receptor beta chains from one sample in a study of T-cell memory formation after mild COVID-19. TCRdb re-derived calls from the 5' RACE reads in MiXCR, one entry per CDR3 protein. Of 450,000 to 650,000 distinct CDR3 sequences in the sample, less than 25% were seen once. Sequenced: PBMCs or a T cell subset sorted from them (not recorded which). These receptor sequences come from an adult woman who had mild COVID-19 (a few samples of this study predate the infection). Cell type and time point are not known. Each CDR3 is given with its conserved first and last residue. Fields, in order: J gene, clone size, D gene, V gene, CDR3 protein, CDR3 DNA. D genes are given only for firm matches. Not all rows give a size; the values are once, few, many and, for expanded clones, a class.

>TRBJ2-3|.|.|TRBV14
CASSQESTASDTQYF
TGTGCCAGCAGCCAGGAATCTACAGCCTCAGATACGCAGTATTTT
>TRBJ2-3|few|TRBD2|TRBV29-1
CSAERVAGRDDTQYF
TGCAGCGCCGAAAGAGTAGCGGGAAGAGATGATACGCAGTATTTT
>TRBJ1-1|.|.|TRBV9
CASTPPTGYTEAFF
TGTGCCAGCACCCCACCAACAGGTTACACTGAAGCTTTCTTT
>TRBJ2-7|.|TRBD2|TRBV12-3/TRBV12-4
CASRRGEVGEQYF
TGTGCCAGCAGGCGGGGGGAGGTCGGGGAGCAGTACTTC
>TRBJ1-2|.|.|TRBV6-2/TRBV6-3
CASSYSSGPRYGYTF
TGTGCCAGCAGTTACTCGTCCGGGCCCCGGTATGGCTACACCTTC
>TRBJ1-2|few|.|TRBV7-9
CASSSEGRTYGYTF
TGTGCCAGCAGCTCGGAGGGCAGGACCTATGGCTACACCTTC
>TRBJ1-1|many|.|TRBV15
CATRGVAEAFF
TGTGCCACTCGGGGGGTAGCTGAAGCTTTCTTT
>TRBJ2-6|.|.|TRBV19
CASRLGDSGANVLTF
TGTGCCAGTAGGCTAGGAGATTCTGGGGCCAACGTCCTGACTTTC
>TRBJ2-1|.|TRBD1|TRBV29-1
CSVGRQGAYNEQFF
TGCAGCGTTGGGAGACAGGGTGCCTACAATGAGCAGTTCTTC
>TRBJ2-1|.|.|TRBV28
CASSLWTSEQFF
TGTGCCAGCAGTTTATGGACCTCTGAGCAGTTCTTC
>TRBJ1-2|few|.|TRBV9
CASSADSLGGYTF
TGTGCCAGCAGCGCGGACTCCCTGGGGGGCTACACCTTC
>TRBJ2-7|many|TRBD1|TRBV6-5
CASAPGTPGQGREQYF
TGTGCCAGCGCGCCGGGAACCCCGGGACAGGGTAGGGAGCAGTACTTC
>TRBJ1-6|.|TRBD1|TRBV28
CASSSPGQGGRSPLHF
TGTGCCAGCAGTTCTCCCGGACAGGGGGGCCGATCACCCCTCCACTTT
>TRBJ1-1|.|.|TRBV30
CAWAGGPLGTEAFF
TGTGCCTGGGCTGGGGGACCTCTTGGGACTGAAGCTTTCTTT
>TRBJ1-5|few|.|TRBV6-4
CASTFRGSNQPQHF
TGTGCCAGCACTTTCCGGGGCAGCAATCAGCCCCAGCATTTT
>TRBJ1-2|.|.|TRBV28
CASSGQLHYGYTF
TGTGCCAGCAGTGGACAGCTTCACTATGGCTACACCTTC
>TRBJ2-2|few|.|TRBV12-3/TRBV12-4
CASSFSSGLRVTGELFF
TGTGCCAGCAGTTTTTCTTCCGGACTACGAGTCACCGGGGAGCTGTTTTTT
>TRBJ2-1|.|TRBD2|TRBV7-8
CASSLVLGGRVGYNEQFF
TGTGCCAGCAGCTTAGTGTTAGGCGGGAGGGTAGGATACAATGAGCAGTTCTTC
>TRBJ2-7|.|.|TRBV5-1
CASSLAGKGYEQYF
TGCGCCAGCAGCTTGGCAGGGAAGGGTTACGAGCAGTACTTC
>TRBJ1-2|.|.|TRBV27
CASSPMGVFGGYTF
TGTGCCAGCAGCCCTATGGGGGTTTTCGGGGGCTACACCTTC
>TRBJ2-3|few|TRBD2|TRBV20-1
CSNSGLAGGKDTQYF
TGCAGTAATTCCGGACTAGCGGGGGGAAAAGATACGCAGTATTTT